The text below deals with one TCR beta chain. Its antigen is as yet unknown. Included in the TCR beta cDNA libraries were unique molecular identifiers. TCRdb re-called the PCR reads through MiXCR, storing one row per CDR3 protein. This sample has roughly 650,000 distinct CDR3 sequences; approximately 59% occur once, and the top ten carry 11%. In germline, CDR1 is MDHEN, CDR2 SYDVKM. The V end was cut by 3 bases, the J end by 5 bases, with 10 bases between. This CDR3 has 13 amino acids. The source of the sample is a study of post-analysis software for immune sequencing data. Study-wide context: The study covered relapsing-remitting, secondary progressive and progressive-relapsing courses of multiple sclerosis. Study results and limitations: Under the F measure, samples that were prepared in one batch clustered strongly together. For normalized Chao1 diversity, multiple sclerosis patients scored significantly lower than controls did. A few TRBV segments appeared more often in patients than in controls, and TRBV5-6, TRBV5-1 and TRBV20-1 were among these.

The material sequenced was blood. The chain carries TRBV28 and TRBJ1-2; a weak D match, TRBD1 (5 bases). The receptor was derived from a girl aged 2-10 years with multiple sclerosis. DNA of the CDR3: TGTGCCAGCAGTTTGGGAGGGGTTTATGGCTACACCTTC. Its translation is CASSLGGVYGYTF.